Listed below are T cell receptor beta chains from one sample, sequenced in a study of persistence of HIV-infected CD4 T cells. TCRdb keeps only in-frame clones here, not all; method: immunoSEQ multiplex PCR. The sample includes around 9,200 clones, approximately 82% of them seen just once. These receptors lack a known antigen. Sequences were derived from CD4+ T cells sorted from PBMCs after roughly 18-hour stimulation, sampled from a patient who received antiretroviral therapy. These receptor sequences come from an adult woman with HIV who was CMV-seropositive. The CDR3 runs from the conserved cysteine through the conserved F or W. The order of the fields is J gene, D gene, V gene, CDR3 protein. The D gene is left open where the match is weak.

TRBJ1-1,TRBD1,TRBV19,CASKRQGQNTEAFF
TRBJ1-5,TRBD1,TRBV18,CASSLGQGIQPQHF
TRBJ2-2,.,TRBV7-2,CASSLGGVASGELFF
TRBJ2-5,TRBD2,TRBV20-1,CSARGGETQYF
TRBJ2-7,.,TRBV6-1,CASSPTGTSGEQYF
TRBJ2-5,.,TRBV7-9,CASSLTDSQETQYF
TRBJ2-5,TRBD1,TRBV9,CASSPRQGLETQYF
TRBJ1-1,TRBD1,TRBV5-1,CASSLQGGPEAFF
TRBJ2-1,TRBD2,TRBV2,CASSEKREFRNEQFF
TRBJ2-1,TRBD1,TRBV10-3,CAIRPRDREVNEQFF
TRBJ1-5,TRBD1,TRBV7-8,CASSSGTGALVGQPQHF
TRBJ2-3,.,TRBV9,CASSKGTDTQYF
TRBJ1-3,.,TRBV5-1,CASSLASGAAGNTIYF
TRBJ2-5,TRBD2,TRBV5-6,CASSLRGGRTQETQYF
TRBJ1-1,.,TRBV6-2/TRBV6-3,CASSYGARWYTRNTEAFF
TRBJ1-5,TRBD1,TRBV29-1,CSVGDSGNQPQHF
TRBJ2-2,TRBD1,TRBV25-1,CASSGDRGRGGELFF
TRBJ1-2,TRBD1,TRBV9,CASSSPGQVPSSGYTF
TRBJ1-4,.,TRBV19,CASSIGPSRPELFF
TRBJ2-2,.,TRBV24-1,CATSDLRTNTGELFF
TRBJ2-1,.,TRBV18,CASSPVRQQNNEQFF
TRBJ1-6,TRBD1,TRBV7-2,CASSSLNRGGSYNSPLHF
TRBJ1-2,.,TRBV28,CASSLGGHYGYTF
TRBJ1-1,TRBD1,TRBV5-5,CASRQGGAGTEAFF
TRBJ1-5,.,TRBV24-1,CATSEDSNQPQHF
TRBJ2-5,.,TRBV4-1,CASSHQTGPYQETQYF
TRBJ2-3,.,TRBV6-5,CASERGDTQYF
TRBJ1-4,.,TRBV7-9,CASSSNPSATNEKLFF
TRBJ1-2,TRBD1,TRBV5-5,CASSHIPGQGFRGYTF
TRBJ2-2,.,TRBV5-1,CASSSVPGQGKGELFF
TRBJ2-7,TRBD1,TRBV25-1,CASSGGTGKAYEQYF
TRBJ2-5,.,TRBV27,CASSPLRAMGETQYF
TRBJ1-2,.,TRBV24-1,CATSDLRGARGYTF
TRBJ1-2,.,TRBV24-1,CATSTALGGYTF
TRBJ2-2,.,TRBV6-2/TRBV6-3,CASTPPAGGRGTGELFF
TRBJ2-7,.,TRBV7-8,CASRPSRLGEQYF
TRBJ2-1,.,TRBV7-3,CASSQSYAGRNEQFF
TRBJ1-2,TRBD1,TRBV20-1,CSARQDRAHTF
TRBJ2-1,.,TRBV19,CASSTTGNEQFF
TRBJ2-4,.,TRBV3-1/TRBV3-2,CASSQVGLLAKNIQYF
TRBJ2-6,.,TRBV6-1,CASSEGALGSGANVLTF
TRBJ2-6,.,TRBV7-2,CASSLGPGSGANVLTF
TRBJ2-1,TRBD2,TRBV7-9,CASSLDGGYVTVYNEQFF
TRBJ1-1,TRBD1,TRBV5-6,CASSRPGQGRSEAFF
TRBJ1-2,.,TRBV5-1,CASSSHVGQTLMTNYGYTF
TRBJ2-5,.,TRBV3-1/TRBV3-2,CASSRAQGRARETQYF
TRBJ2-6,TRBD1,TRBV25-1,CASSEWDRGTAGANVLTF
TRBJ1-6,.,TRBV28,CASSLMVSPLHF
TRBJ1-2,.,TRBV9,CASSVDAGFYGYTF
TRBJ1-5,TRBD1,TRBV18,CASSGTGGDQPQHF
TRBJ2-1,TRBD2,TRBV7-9,CASSHQRGVYNEQFF
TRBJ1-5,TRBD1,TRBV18,CASSPTGGTGYSNQPQHF
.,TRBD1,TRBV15,CATSARQGNYEQYF